These T cell receptor beta chains were read from a single sample in a study of T cell responses to AZD1222 COVID-19 vaccine. Method: immunoSEQ multiplex PCR; TCRdb's copy keeps in-frame clones and lacks some. The table records 100,000 or so clones, about 92% of them present only once. Specimen: peripheral blood, collected on day 0 of AZD1222 vaccination. The receptors derive from an adult in good health. Each CDR3 is given with its conserved first and last residue. The D gene is left open where the match is weak. Some rows mark clone size as missing; the rest say once, few, many or name a class of expanded clone.

J | size | V | D | DNA | CDR3
TRBJ1-1 | - | TRBV19 | - | TGTGCCAGTAGTATGGGACAGAACACTGAAGCTTTCTTT | CASSMGQNTEAFF
TRBJ1-2 | - | TRBV4-3 | - | TGCGCCAGCAGCCAAGGAGGGGTAGGCGGCTACACCTTC | CASSQGGVGGYTF
TRBJ2-5 | - | TRBV28 | - | TGTGCCAGCAGTTTCCATCTGCGGAGGGTTAATGAAAGGGAGACCCAGTACTTC | CASSFHLRRVNERETQYF
TRBJ1-6 | once | TRBV6-1 | - | TGTGCCAGCAGTTTTCAACAGCTCTATAATTCACCCCTCCACTTT | CASSFQQLYNSPLHF
TRBJ2-1 | - | TRBV7-7 | TRBD2 | TGTGCCAGCAGCCCTAGCGGGGTCAACAATGAGCAGTTCTTC | CASSPSGVNNEQFF
TRBJ2-7 | once | TRBV7-9 | - | TGTGCCAGCAGCCCCAATGGTAACGAGCAGTACTTC | CASSPNGNEQYF
TRBJ1-1 | - | TRBV27 | - | TGTGCCAGCGCCCCTAGGTTAGGCACTGAAGCTTTCTTT | CASAPRLGTEAFF
TRBJ2-6 | - | TRBV7-2 | TRBD1 | TGTGCCAGCAGCTGGGACAGGGAGGGGGCCAACGTCCTGACTTTC | CASSWDREGANVLTF
TRBJ2-3 | - | TRBV4-1 | TRBD2 | TGCGCCAGCAGCCAACTACTAGCGGGAGGCACAGATACGCAGTATTTT | CASSQLLAGGTDTQYF
TRBJ2-2 | - | TRBV6-1 | - | TGTGCCAGCAGGGAAGCCGGGGAGCTGTTTTTT | CASREAGELFF
TRBJ1-4 | - | TRBV19 | - | TGTGCCAGTAGTACCACGGTCTTTAGAACTAATGAAAAACTGTTTTTT | CASSTTVFRTNEKLFF
TRBJ2-7 | few | TRBV7-2 | - | TGTGCCAGCAGCCGGGACTGGTCTTCCTACGAGCAGTACTTC | CASSRDWSSYEQYF
TRBJ1-1 | - | TRBV19 | - | TGTGCCAGTAGTAGAACAGGGATTCTAACTGAAGCTTTCTTT | CASSRTGILTEAFF
TRBJ2-3 | - | TRBV19 | TRBD1 | TGTGCCAGTAGTATCGGCCTCCCGGGACAGGGTGGTGATACGCAGTATTTT | CASSIGLPGQGGDTQYF
TRBJ2-7 | - | TRBV5-1 | - | TGCGCCAGCATTTCGACAGTTAACGGGGAGCAGTACTTC | CASISTVNGEQYF
TRBJ1-3 | - | TRBV13 | - | TGTGCCAGCAGCTTAGATCGCTCTGGAAACACCATATATTTT | CASSLDRSGNTIYF
TRBJ2-7 | - | TRBV3-1/TRBV3-2 | - | TGTGCCAGCAGCCAACAGGAGTCGTACGAGCAGTACTTC | CASSQQESYEQYF
TRBJ1-2 | - | TRBV5-6 | - | TGTGCCAGCAGCTTAACAGATAACTATGGCTACACCTTC | CASSLTDNYGYTF
TRBJ1-2 | once | TRBV27 | TRBD1 | TGTGCCAGCAGTTTAAAACCGTCAGGGGGCTCTAACTATGGCTACACCTTC | CASSLKPSGGSNYGYTF
TRBJ1-4 | - | TRBV9 | - | TGTGCCAGCAGCGTAGCAACAGGGAGGGATGAAAAACTGTTTTTT | CASSVATGRDEKLFF
TRBJ1-1 | - | TRBV7-9 | - | TGTGCCAGCAGCTTTGGGTGGGGCTACACTGAAGCTTTCTTT | CASSFGWGYTEAFF
TRBJ1-3 | - | TRBV6-5 | - | TGTGCCAGCAAGGAGGGGGCTGGAAACACCATATATTTT | CASKEGAGNTIYF
TRBJ1-4 | once | TRBV9 | TRBD1 | TGTGCCAGCAGTCGACAGGGGGCACGCGAAAAACTGTTTTTT | CASSRQGAREKLFF
TRBJ2-3 | - | TRBV28 | - | TGTGCCAGCAGTTTACGGTCGCAGGGTAGGAGCACAGATACGCAGTATTTT | CASSLRSQGRSTDTQYF
TRBJ1-2 | - | TRBV7-9 | - | TGTGCCAGCAGCCGGGTTGGAGGATTGGGGTATGAGGGCTACACCTTC | CASSRVGGLGYEGYTF
TRBJ1-6 | - | TRBV7-9 | TRBD1 | TGTGCCAGCAGCTTAGGGACCGACAGGGCATCACCCCTCCACTTT | CASSLGTDRASPLHF
TRBJ2-7 | once | TRBV28 | - | TGTGCCAGCAGTCCGCAGAGATACGAGCAGTACTTC | CASSPQRYEQYF
TRBJ2-5 | - | TRBV24-1 | TRBD2 | TGTGCCACCAGTGATTCTCGGGGGGGTTACCAAGAGACCCAGTACTTC | CATSDSRGGYQETQYF
TRBJ2-5 | once | TRBV19 | - | TGTGCCAGTAGTTCAGCGGCGGCGAGGGAGACCCAGTACTTC | CASSSAAARETQYF
TRBJ1-5 | - | TRBV30 | TRBD1 | TGTGCCTGGAGTTATCGGACAGGCTTCAATCAGCCCCAGCATTTT | CAWSYRTGFNQPQHF
TRBJ2-5 | - | TRBV7-3 | TRBD1 | TGTGCCAGCAGCCCCCAACCAGACAGGGGGCGAGGAGAGACCCAGTACTTC | CASSPQPDRGRGETQYF
TRBJ2-3 | - | TRBV7-9 | TRBD2 | TGTGCCAGCAGCCTCCGAGGAGCGGGAGGTGGGACGCAGTATTTT | CASSLRGAGGGTQYF
TRBJ2-5 | - | TRBV27 | TRBD1 | TGTGCCAGCACCACGGACAGGGCGTACCAAGAGACCCAGTACTTC | CASTTDRAYQETQYF
TRBJ2-2 | once | TRBV30 | - | TGTGCCTGGAGTGTTCCGGACTACGGCGGGGAGCTGTTTTTT | CAWSVPDYGGELFF
TRBJ2-7 | - | TRBV7-2 | TRBD1 | TGTGCCAGCAGCCTGGATAACCCGGGACAGGGGAGCGAGCAGTACTTC | CASSLDNPGQGSEQYF
TRBJ1-1 | once | TRBV7-9 | - | TGTGCCAGCAGGCCCAGTGGGACGGAGGGCACTGAAGCTTTCTTT | CASRPSGTEGTEAFF
TRBJ1-5 | - | TRBV10-2 | - | TGCGCCAGCAGTGAGTCAGGGCATAGCAATCAGCCCCAGCATTTT | CASSESGHSNQPQHF
TRBJ1-1 | - | TRBV14 | - | TGTGCCAGCAGTGCTAACAGGGATACTGAAGCTTTCTTT | CASSANRDTEAFF
TRBJ2-3 | - | TRBV18 | - | TGTGCCAGCTCAGAGGAAGAGGGAGATACGCAGTATTTT | CASSEEEGDTQYF
TRBJ1-2 | - | TRBV11-2 | - | TGTGCCAGCAGCTTAGAACGGAACTATGGCTACACCTTC | CASSLERNYGYTF
TRBJ2-4 | - | TRBV2 | - | TGTGCCAGCTATCGGGAGACCAAAAACATTCAGTACTTC | CASYRETKNIQYF